What follows describes a single T cell receptor beta chain. The sample comes from a study of OX40 agonist ivuxolimab in advanced cancers. Study-wide background: Ivuxolimab was administered intravenously to patients at 0.01 to 10 mg/kg every 2 weeks.

Profiling relied on immunoSEQ multiplex PCR, and the TCRdb table lists in-frame clones only, not all of them. Here the sample spans nearly 70,000 clones, about 84% being singletons. V gave up 1 base and J gave up 2 bases; unmatched junction bases: 2. CDR3 length: 15 residues. Germline V gene lookup returns CDR1 SEHNR and CDR2 FQNEAQ (reference sequence). The origin of this receptor is an adult with an advanced solid tumor such as melanoma, head and neck, liver or kidney cancer. The sample in question was CD4+ or CD8+ T cells sorted from blood, obtained in a trial of the OX40 agonist ivuxolimab. The chain carries TRBV7-9 and TRBJ2-1; 7 bases align to TRBD1. CDR3 DNA: TGTGCCAGCAGCTTAGGGCAGGGGGCCTACAATGAGCAGTTCTTC. Protein sequence: CASSLGQGAYNEQFF.